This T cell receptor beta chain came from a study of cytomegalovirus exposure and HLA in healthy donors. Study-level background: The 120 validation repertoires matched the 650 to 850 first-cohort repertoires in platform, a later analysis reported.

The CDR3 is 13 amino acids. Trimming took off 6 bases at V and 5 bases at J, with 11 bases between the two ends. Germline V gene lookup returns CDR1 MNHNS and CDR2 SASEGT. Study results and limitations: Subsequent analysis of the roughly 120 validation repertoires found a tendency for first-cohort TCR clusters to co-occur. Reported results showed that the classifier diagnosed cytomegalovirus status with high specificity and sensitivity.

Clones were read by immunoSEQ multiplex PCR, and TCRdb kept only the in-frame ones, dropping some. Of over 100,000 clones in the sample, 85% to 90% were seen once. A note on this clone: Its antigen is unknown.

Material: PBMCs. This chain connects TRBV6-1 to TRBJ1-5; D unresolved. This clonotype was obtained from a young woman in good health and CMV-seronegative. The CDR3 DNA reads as TGTGCCAGCAGAGATCCCGGGTATCAGCCCCAGCATTTT. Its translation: CASRDPGYQPQHF.